This passage covers 5 T cell receptor beta chains from one sample sequenced in a study of regulatory T cells in long-lasting Graves disease. Time point described: newly diagnosed GD, antithyroid drugs for less than 3 months. With RNA extracted from PBMCs as input, the TCR library was made. Relying on iRepertoire HTBI primers and Arm-PCR of CDR3 regions, the team built TCR beta libraries. Each CDR3 protein gets one entry after TCRdb re-called the multiplex PCR reads with MiXCR. This sample has around 400,000 distinct CDR3 sequences, with about 14% found just once. Here the sequenced sample was peripheral blood mononuclear cells (PBMCs), taken at new diagnosis, from a patient treated with antithyroid drugs. These receptor sequences come from a female donor with Graves disease.

This clonotype came up many times. V is TRBV28 and J is TRBJ2-7, with 8 bases fitting TRBD1. Germline V lookup: CDR1 MDHEN, CDR2 SYDVKM. V was pared by 2 bases and J by 5 bases, with 5 bases of the junction left unmatched. This CDR3 spans 14 amino acids. CDR3 bases: TGTGCCAGCAGTTTAACGACAGGGGCCAACGAGCAGTACTTC. It is translated as CASSLTTGANEQYF.

There are many counts of this clonotype. The chain employs TRBV28 and TRBJ1-2, with D unresolved. CDR3 length: 13 amino acids. Trimming removed 4 bases at V and 6 bases at J, with 12 bases between. Germline CDR1 is MDHEN and CDR2 is SYDVKM. The CDR3 loop is CASSSQIRHGYTF. CDR3 DNA: TGTGCCAGCAGTTCCCAGATTAGGCATGGCTACACCTTC.

This clonotype was detected many times. The chain combines TRBV7-2 with TRBJ2-4; D not certain. Trimming pared 1 base from V and 5 bases from J, leaving 6 bases between. This CDR3 has 13 amino acids. Germline V lookup: CDR1 SGHTA, CDR2 FQGNSA. CDR3 nucleotides: TGTGCCAGCAGCTTAGTCGGTGAAAACATTCAGTACTTC. Amino acids: CASSLVGENIQYF.

The rearrangement joins TRBV11-1 to TRBJ2-1; 11 positions match TRBD1. This CDR3 spans 16 amino acids. The V gene end was trimmed by 5 bases and the J gene end by 5 bases; junction bases not matched to a gene: 8. Germline values: CDR1 SGHAT, CDR2 FQDESV (reference sequence). This CDR3 reads CASSRMGQGGNNEQFF. The CDR3 DNA follows: TGTGCCAGCAGCCGAATGGGACAGGGGGGAAACAATGAGCAGTTCTTC.

With respect to this clonotype: A far larger clone differs by one base, so this is likely a read error. The genes are TRBV6-1 and TRBJ2-1, with 9 nucleotides matching TRBD2. The CDR3 consists of 16 residues. Germline V gene lookup returns CDR1 MNHNS and CDR2 SASEGT. With 6 bases clipped from V and 5 bases from J, the junction kept 11 bases outside the gene matches. CDR3 amino acids: CASSHPGTSRHNEQFF. The DNA of the CDR3 is TGTGCCAGCAGCCACCCCGGGACTAGCCGACACAATGAGCAGTTCTTC.